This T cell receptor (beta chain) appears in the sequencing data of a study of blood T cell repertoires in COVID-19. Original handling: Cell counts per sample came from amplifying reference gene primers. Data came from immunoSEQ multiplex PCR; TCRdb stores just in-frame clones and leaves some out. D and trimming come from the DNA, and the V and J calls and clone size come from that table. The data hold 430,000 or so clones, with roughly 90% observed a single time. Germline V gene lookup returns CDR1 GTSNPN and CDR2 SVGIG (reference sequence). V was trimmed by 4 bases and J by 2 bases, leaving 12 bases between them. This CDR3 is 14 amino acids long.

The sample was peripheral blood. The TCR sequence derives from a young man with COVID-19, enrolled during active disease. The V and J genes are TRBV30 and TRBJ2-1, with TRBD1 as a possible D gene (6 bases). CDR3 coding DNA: TGTGCCTGGAAACAGGGAGTGACCTACAATGAGCAGTTCTTC. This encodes CAWKQGVTYNEQFF.